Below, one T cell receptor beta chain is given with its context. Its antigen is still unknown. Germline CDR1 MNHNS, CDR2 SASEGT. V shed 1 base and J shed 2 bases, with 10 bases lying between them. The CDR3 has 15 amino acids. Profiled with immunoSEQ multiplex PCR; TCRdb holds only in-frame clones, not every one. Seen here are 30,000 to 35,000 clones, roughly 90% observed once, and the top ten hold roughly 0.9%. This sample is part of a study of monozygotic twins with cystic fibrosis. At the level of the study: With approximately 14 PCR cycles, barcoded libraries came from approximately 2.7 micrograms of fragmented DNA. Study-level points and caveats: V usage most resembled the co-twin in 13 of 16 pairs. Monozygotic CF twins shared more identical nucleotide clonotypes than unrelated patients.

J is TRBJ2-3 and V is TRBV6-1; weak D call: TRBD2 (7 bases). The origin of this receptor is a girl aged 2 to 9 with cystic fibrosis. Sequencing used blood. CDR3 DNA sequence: TGTGCCAGCAGTGAAGGTGGGGGGGCCACAGATACGCAGTATTTT. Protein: CASSEGGGATDTQYF.